This T cell receptor (beta chain) was recorded in a study of cytomegalovirus exposure and HLA in healthy donors (TCRdb year 2017). In the study overall: An earlier analysis of 550 to 700 of the donors reported 276 Gb of sequence data and 120 million or so unique TCR beta sequences from roughly 200 million T cells. An early release covering about 600 HLA-typed donors comprised 300 to 350 gigabases of sequencing data and around 85 million unique TCR sequences. Among the roughly 390 genotyped donors, 81% belonged to the genetic ancestry cluster associated with self-reported Caucasian donors. The aim of the study was to test whether cataloging public T cell receptors could identify signatures of past pathogen exposure. Using immunosequencing, the study profiled T cell repertoires from approximately 700 subjects and related those repertoires to cytomegalovirus serostatus. A separate validation cohort of roughly 130 different subjects was used in addition to the 666-subject first cohort. High-throughput TCR immunosequencing, statistical association of individual TCRs with disease status, and machine learning were combined to predict cytomegalovirus infection status. A later analysis re-examined previously published TCR beta repertoires from roughly 650 donors and added high-resolution HLA genotyping to investigate patterns of TCR occurrence. In the later analysis, no new phenotypic data were used to find candidate immune exposures; instead, reliance was placed on TCR beta sequences and their occurrence across donors. To decide whether each TCR beta V gene segment behaved as functional or pseudogenic, an earlier analysis of some 600 of the donors relied on high-throughput TCR beta sequencing. Donor age, sex, ethnicity and CMV serostatus were collected together with the repertoire data. A later genetic analysis took genome-wide SNP genotypes for about 55% of the roughly 700 donors and used that subset as a discovery cohort. All discovery cohort repertoires had been generated using a single sequencing platform. Class I and class II HLA loci were covered by the typing at four-digit resolution. The number of donors typed differed by locus, with about 629-640 for A, B, C, DRB1 and DQB1, roughly 550 for DQA1, 600 to 610 for DPA1, and some 440 for DPB1. Roughly 5 DR-DQ haplotypes were handled as single units for association and clustering because linkage in the cohort was strong. On average, 235,054 unique TCR beta nucleotide sequences were sequenced per donor among a few hundred genotyped donors of the cohort, with 15% to 20% of those sequences being non-productive.

The cohort comprised fewer than 750 healthy bone marrow donors. At the time of sampling, every cohort member was nominally healthy, though immune exposures that went unrecorded were likely present. The donor was CMV seronegative and was included in the group of several hundred seronegative cohort members. Each donor provided a peripheral blood sample, and peripheral blood mononuclear cells were used for TCR beta sequencing. Genomic DNA extraction from the blood cell samples was performed with the Qiagen DNeasy Blood Extraction Kit. V and J lose 1 base and 1 base, and a span of 5 bases separates them. The germline V gene sets CDR1 to MGHRA and CDR2 to YSYEKL. The CDR3, from cysteine to phenylalanine, totals 13 residues. Of all the DNA, just the CDR3 is kept, 39 bases in frame from base 1. As to this clone: Its binding antigen is unknown. No base quality information exists; no much larger clone differs at one position. The same CDR3 can be traced to other DNA sequences in this sample.

The library was produced with the immunoSEQ multiplex PCR assay. For the multiplex PCR, a mixture combining 60 forward primers for TCR Vbeta segments and 13 reverse primers for TCR Jbeta segments was used. The CDR3 region of rearranged TCR beta genes was amplified from genomic DNA by a multiplex PCR assay. On the Illumina HiSeq System, the amplified TCR beta libraries were sequenced as 87-base-pair reads. As for the authors' bioinformatics: A later analysis tallied tens of millions of unique TCR beta chains across the 666 repertoires, and approximately 9.9 million of those chains were shared by two or more donors. Raw reads were error-corrected and collapsed into unique sequences by a nearest-neighbor algorithm in which closely related sequences were merged to remove PCR and sequencing errors. V, D and J gene segments were assigned by aligning CDR3 sequences to IMGT reference sequences. Each retained sequence needed at least a six-nucleotide match to both a V gene segment and a J gene segment. Rearrangements were classified as productive when the CDR3 lacked stop codons and remained in frame with V and J, and all other rearrangements were classified as non-productive. CDR3 was defined by IMGT convention, running from the second conserved V-encoded cysteine to the conserved J-encoded phenylalanine. The earlier analysis of about 590 of the donors excluded sequences that lacked an unambiguous match to a single V gene segment. In an earlier analysis of 587 of the donors, V segments were called functional above 56.7% productive rearrangements and were called segregating when the between-donor standard deviation exceeded 5%. A statistical classification framework was built to diagnose cytomegalovirus status from the catalog of TCR beta chain sequences. In a later analysis, V and J genes were assigned by comparing TCR nucleotide sequences against IMGT/GENE-DB human TR gene sequences. A later analysis assigned CDR3 sequences and most-parsimonious VDJ recombination scenarios with the TCRdist pipeline. In a later analysis, every TCR beta chain was defined by the combination of its CDR3 amino acid sequence and its V-gene family, and reads without a unique V-gene family were dropped. As a way to deal with suspected cross-contamination and a sequencing artifact, a later analysis dropped roughly 600 nucleotide sequences that were highly shared and had low generation probability. For each public chain, a later analysis derived a clonal expansion index from normalized ranks of inferred template counts within each repertoire. In a later analysis, generation probabilities were computed with a VDJ recombination model fitted to out-of-frame rearrangements, and the resulting probabilities were checked against IGoR. Hypergeometric tests were used in a later analysis to score TCR-TCR, TCR-HLA and TCR-CMV co-occurrence, with a repertoire-size bias correction applied to the TCR pairs. To estimate false discovery rates, a later analysis permuted the HLA or CMV assignments 20 times. A later analysis grouped co-occurring TCRs with DBSCAN, adding TCRdist sequence similarity when clustering within HLA-allele-positive subsets. Co-occurrence clustering excluded repertoires with fewer than 30,000 or more than 120,000 public chains, plus five with anomalous nucleotide sharing. Imported from immuneACCESS, the table was reduced by TCRdb to in-frame sequences with V and J called. These copies leave out some clones; in studies compared against another copy, an unresolved V gene accounts for under half, and the cause of the remainder is not known. D and trimming come from the DNA, and the V and J calls and clone size come from that table. Across this sample there are 190,000 or so clones, with around three quarters seen only once. The top ten constitute under 0.8% of the sample.

General findings and caveats noted by the study authors: The only immune exposure information available for the cohort was CMV serostatus. When HLA alleles, especially DR and DQ, strongly co-occurred, TCR associations were difficult to assign to individual alleles. The study listed 164 TCR beta chains as associated with cytomegalovirus. An association between a missense DCLRE1C variant and V-gene and J-gene trimming of TCR beta chains was found in a later genetic analysis and replicated in an independent cohort. The authors suggested that the approach could potentially be generalized to other disease states and immunological phenotypes. Several of the top co-occurrence clusters appeared to be linked to parvovirus B19, influenza, CMV and Epstein-Barr virus, according to a later analysis. The sequencing pipeline was judged likely to have produced a cluster of highly shared sequence variants as a technical artifact. The earlier analysis of approximately 590 of the donors excluded over 15 rarely observed V segments, including chromosome 9 orphons, because counts were too low. In a later analysis, 16,951 TCR beta sequences were associated with specific HLA alleles at a false discovery rate of 0.05. In a later analysis, HLA-associated TCR beta chains showed more clonal expansion and lower generation probabilities than non-associated chains that were equally common. In both the original and validation cohorts, the classifier was reported to diagnose cytomegalovirus status with high specificity and sensitivity. While some public TCRs were present in many individuals, most TCR sequences turned up only very rarely across donors. Because HLA typing was unavailable for some donors at each locus, only the typed subset was used in association tests. The 87-base-pair reads could not distinguish some IMGT-functional V segments, including TRBV6-2 and TRBV6-3, so those segments were excluded. In an earlier analysis of a few hundred of the donors, most TCR beta V segments were observed in productive rearrangements about 90% or about 30% of the time, broadly matching IMGT annotations. Presence/absence analyses assumed roughly uniform sequencing depth across donors, an assumption that may not hold. A few of the identified cytomegalovirus-associated TCR beta chains were confirmed in vitro to be specific for cytomegalovirus antigens. In a later genetic analysis, fewer N-insertions in productive TCRs were reported among donors in an Asian-associated ancestry cluster than the approximately 670-donor mean. A further reported finding was that TCR beta sequences accurately predicted the HLA-A and HLA-B alleles for most subjects in the first cohort. According to a later analysis, most CMV-associated TCR beta chains appeared to be HLA-restricted, and the HLA associations seemed to be driven largely by CMV exposure. In a later analysis, the rate of TCR association differed among HLA loci, with DRB1 alleles having the most associated TCRs and HLA-C alleles having the fewest. This cohort had only TCR beta chains sequenced, and the lack of alpha or paired-chain data limited which features could be detected. Linkage disequilibrium might explain the correlated functional status among segregating V segments, but an unknown experimental factor could not be ruled out.

The V and J genes are TRBV4-1 and TRBJ2-7; the D gene is perhaps TRBD2, on 5 matching bases. Sequencing used PBMCs. The clonotype originates from a boy younger than 18 in good health and CMV-seronegative. CDR3 loop: CASSQGTSYEQYF. The bases read TGCGCCAGCAGCCAAGGGACTTCCTACGAGCAGTACTTC.